This T cell receptor beta chain was recorded in a study of blood T cells in healthy people across ages. Every donor gave 9 to 10 milliliters of peripheral blood. Researchers report isolating at least 6.5 million PBMCs per sample. With a J-beta primer mix and a sample-barcoded 5' primer, a second PCR ran about 6 to 11 cycles. Researchers report that a template-switch adaptor with 12 random nucleotides tagged each cDNA molecule. MiXCR, run by TCRdb on the 5' RACE reads, gives a single entry per CDR3 protein. This sample has 700,000 or so distinct CDR3 sequences, with about a fifth found just once. The source of this sequence is a man aged 65 to 79 in good health. Sequencing was done on a sample of blood.

CDR3 nucleotides: TGCAGCGTTGAGGGGCAGGGCGCCTATGGCTACACCTTC. Its protein product is CSVEGQGAYGYTF. The chain links TRBV29-1 to TRBJ1-2, with D tentatively TRBD1 (5 bases). Per the germline V gene, CDR1 is SQVTM and CDR2 is ANQGSEA. This CDR3 region has 13 residues. The ends were cut back, 3 bases at V and 4 bases at J, with 12 bases in the middle. The variable domain in full, completed from reference TRBV29-1 and TRBJ1-2, reads SAVISQKPSRDICQRGTSLTIQCQVDSQVTMMFWYRQQPGQSLTLIATANQGSEATYESGFVIDKFPISRPNLTFSTLTVSNMSPEDSSIYLCSVEGQGAYGYTFGSGTRLTVV.